Listed here is a single T cell receptor beta chain. As yet, its antigen is unknown. Regarding treatment: oral pan-JAK inhibitor, 5-10 mg twice daily. Starting from PBMCs, sorting isolated CD4+ and CD8+ T cells. Trimming took off 6 bases at V and 4 bases at J, with 15 bases between the two ends. CDR3 size: 15 residues. Germline-derived CDR1 and CDR2 are SGHAT and FQNNGV. TCR sequencing used cDNA made by reverse transcription of extracted RNA. Sequencing used immunoSEQ multiplex PCR; TCRdb keeps in-frame clones, though not all of them. The repertoire consists of fewer than 200,000 clones, with 60% to 75% occurring once and the leading ten covering approximately 14%. This record comes from a study of CD8+ T cells in alopecia areata. Regarding the study as a whole: Scalp samples also yield sequences from resident alphabeta T cells of normal skin. While patients received tofacitinib, many expanded lesional clones remained present in scalp and blood. Relative to normal scalp, lesional scalp, especially alopecia totalis/universalis, showed higher clonality.

J is TRBJ2-2 and V is TRBV11-2; tentative D call: TRBD2 (5 bases). The sequence was collected from a human donor with alopecia areata. This material consisted of CD4+ T cells sorted from blood, taken at week 24, from a patient treated with tofacitinib. The CDR3: CASRTGIFPTGELFF. The DNA of the CDR3 is TGTGCCAGCAGAACCGGGATTTTCCCCACCGGGGAGCTGTTTTTT.